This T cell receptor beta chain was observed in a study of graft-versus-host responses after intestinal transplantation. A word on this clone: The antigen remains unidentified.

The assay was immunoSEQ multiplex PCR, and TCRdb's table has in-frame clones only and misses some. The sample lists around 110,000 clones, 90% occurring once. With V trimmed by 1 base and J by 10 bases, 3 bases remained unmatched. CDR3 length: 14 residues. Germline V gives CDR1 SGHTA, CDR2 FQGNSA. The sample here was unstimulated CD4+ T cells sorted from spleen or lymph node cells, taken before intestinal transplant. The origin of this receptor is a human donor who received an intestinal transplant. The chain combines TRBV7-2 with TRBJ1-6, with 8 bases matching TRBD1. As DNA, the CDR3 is TGTGCCAGCAGCTTAGGGACAGGGCACTCACCCCTCCACTTT. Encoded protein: CASSLGTGHSPLHF.